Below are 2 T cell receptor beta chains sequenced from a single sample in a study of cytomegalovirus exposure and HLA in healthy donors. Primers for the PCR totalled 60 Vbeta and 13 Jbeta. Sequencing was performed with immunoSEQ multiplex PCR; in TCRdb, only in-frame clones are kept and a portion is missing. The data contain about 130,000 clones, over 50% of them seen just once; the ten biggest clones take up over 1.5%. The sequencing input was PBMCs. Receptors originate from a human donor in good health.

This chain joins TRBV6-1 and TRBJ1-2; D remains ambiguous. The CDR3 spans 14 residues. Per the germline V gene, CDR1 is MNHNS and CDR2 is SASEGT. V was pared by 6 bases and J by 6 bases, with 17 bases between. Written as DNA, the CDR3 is TGTGCCAGCAGCACCCGGGAGGGAGCGGATGGCTACACCTTC. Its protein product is CASSTREGADGYTF.

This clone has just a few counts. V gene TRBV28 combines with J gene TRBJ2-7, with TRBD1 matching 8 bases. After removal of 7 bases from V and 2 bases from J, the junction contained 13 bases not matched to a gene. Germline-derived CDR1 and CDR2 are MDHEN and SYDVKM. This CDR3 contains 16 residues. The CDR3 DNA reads TGTGCCAGCACCCACGGCGCCGGGACAGGTACCTACGAGCAGTACTTC. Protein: CASTHGAGTGTYEQYF.